Below, 7 T cell receptor beta chains from the same sample are listed, as sequenced in a study of OX40 agonist ivuxolimab in advanced cancers. Library preparation was by the immunoSEQ multiplex PCR assay. TCRdb provides this immuneACCESS table in a form limited to in-frame rearrangements. Some clones are lacking; in checked studies, under half of them reflect an unresolved V gene, and why the rest are absent is not known. The sample profile shows 150,000 to 190,000 clones; 85% to 95% of them were found once. About 0.31% of the sample rests with the top ten. The input for sequencing was CD4+ or CD8+ T cells sorted from blood, taken in a trial of the OX40 agonist ivuxolimab. These receptors were obtained from an adult with an advanced solid tumor such as melanoma, head and neck, liver or kidney cancer.

The chain couples TRBV7-8 to TRBJ1-2; D gene ambiguous. The CDR3 has 17 residues. Germline-derived CDR1 and CDR2 are SGHVS and FQNEAQ. Trimming left V 4 bases short and J 0 bases short, with 18 bases between. CDR3: CASSSTGRNRANYGYTF. The DNA for the CDR3 is TGTGCCAGCAGCTCGACCGGGAGGAATCGAGCTAACTATGGCTACACCTTC.

The genes are TRBV7-2 and TRBJ2-1; 12 positions match TRBD2. V was clipped by 5 bases and J by 2 bases; unmatched bases: 4. Per germline, CDR1 SGHTA and CDR2 FQGNSA. This CDR3 comprises 16 residues. The CDR3 region is CASSLRTSGAYNEQFF. DNA for the CDR3: TGTGCCAGCAGCCTCAGGACTAGCGGGGCCTACAATGAGCAGTTCTTC.

CDR3 nucleotides: TGTGCCAGCAGCTTCGGGTTAGTAGATGAGCAGTTCTTC. Translating it yields CASSFGLVDEQFF. V is TRBV7-2 and J is TRBJ2-1; D is undetermined. Per germline, CDR1 SGHTA and CDR2 FQGNSA. Trimming pared 3 bases from V and 8 bases from J, leaving 11 bases between. CDR3 length: 13 residues. Together with reference TRBV7-2 and TRBJ2-1, the CDR3 gives the full variable domain: GAGVSQSPSNKVTEKGKDVELRCDPISGHTALYWYRQSLGQGLEFLIYFQGNSAPDKSGLPSDRFSAERTGGSVSTLTIQRTQQEDSAVYLCASSFGLVDEQFFGPGTRLTVL.

This chain links TRBV7-2 with TRBJ1-4, with a possible D match to TRBD1 (5 bases). Trimming left V 2 bases short and J 4 bases short, with 17 bases between. This CDR3 is built from 17 residues. From germline, CDR1 is SGHTA and CDR2 FQGNSA. The CDR3 sequence is CASSLRVSGQFNEKLFF. CDR3 DNA: TGTGCCAGCAGCTTAAGGGTTTCGGGGCAGTTTAATGAAAAACTGTTTTTT. Using reference TRBV7-2 and TRBJ1-4 for the parts outside the CDR3, the full variable domain is GAGVSQSPSNKVTEKGKDVELRCDPISGHTALYWYRQSLGQGLEFLIYFQGNSAPDKSGLPSDRFSAERTGGSVSTLTIQRTQQEDSAVYLCASSLRVSGQFNEKLFFGSGTQLSVL.

The chain combines TRBV6-1 with TRBJ2-1; 9 bases are a match to TRBD2. The junction had 6 bases not matched to a gene; V was cut back by 4 bases and J by 5 bases. Germline V gene sequence: CDR1 MNHNS, CDR2 SASEGT. CDR3 length: 15 residues. The CDR3 nucleotides read TGTGCCAGCAGTGTGGGACTAGCTAGAAACAATGAGCAGTTCTTC. Amino acids: CASSVGLARNNEQFF.

The chain is built from TRBV5-1 and TRBJ2-5; no reliable D call. CDR1 is SGHRS and CDR2 is YFSETQ in the germline V gene. The V gene lost 2 bases and the J gene lost 3 bases, with 2 bases spanning the gap. This CDR3 region has 11 residues. CDR3: CASSFEETQYF. CDR3 bases: TGCGCCAGCAGCTTCGAAGAGACCCAGTACTTC.

The chain carries TRBV29-1 and TRBJ2-7, with D maybe TRBD1 (6 bases). CDR1 is SQVTM and CDR2 is ANQGSEA in the germline V gene. This CDR3 spans 13 amino acids. V lost 0 bases to trimming and J lost 6 bases, with 12 bases between them. CDR3 nucleotides: TGCAGCGTTGAAGATCCTGGGGGCCCCGAGCAGTACTTC. Its protein product is CSVEDPGGPEQYF.